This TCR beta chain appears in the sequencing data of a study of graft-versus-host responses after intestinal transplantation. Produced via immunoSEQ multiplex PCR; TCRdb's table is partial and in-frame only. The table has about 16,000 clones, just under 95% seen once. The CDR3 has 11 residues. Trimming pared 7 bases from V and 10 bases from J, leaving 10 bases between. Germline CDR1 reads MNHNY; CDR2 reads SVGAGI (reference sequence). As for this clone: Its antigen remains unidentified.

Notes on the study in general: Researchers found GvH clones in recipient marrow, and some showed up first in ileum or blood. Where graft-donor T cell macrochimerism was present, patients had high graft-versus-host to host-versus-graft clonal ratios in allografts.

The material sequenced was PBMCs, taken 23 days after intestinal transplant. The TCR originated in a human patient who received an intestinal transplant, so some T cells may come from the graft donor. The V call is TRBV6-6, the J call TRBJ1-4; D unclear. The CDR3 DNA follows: TGTGCCAGCACCTTGACGGGAAAACTGTTTTTT. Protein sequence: CASTLTGKLFF.